This TCR beta chain was recovered during a study of vaccination effects on CD4 cells after COVID-19. Study conclusions and caveats: Pronounced clonal contraction occurred in clones induced by infection and by vaccine late after vaccination.

Germline V CDR1 and CDR2: SGHTA, FQGNSA. There are 14 residues in the CDR3. With V trimmed by 5 bases and J by 2 bases, 5 bases remained unmatched. CD4+ T cells specific for antigen were expanded with viral peptide pools by the ViraFEST assay before sequencing. Subsequent to approximately 11 days of culture, CD4+ T cells were isolated. People in the vaccine group had not been infected with SARS-CoV-2 before, and their nucleocapsid antibodies were negative. Supplemented with about 10 IU/ml IL-2 and around 10 ug/ml peptides, two million PBMC per well were kept in culture. In the cultures, half the medium was exchanged for IL-2 medium on days 3 and 7. This table comes from immunoSEQ multiplex PCR, and its TCRdb copy is limited to in-frame clones, with some not included. The table records 50,000 or so clones, 75% to 85% of them present only once. On this clone: Its matching antigen is unknown.

This clonotype originated in a human donor who received a COVID-19 vaccine. Sequencing was performed on CD4+ T cells from PBMCs cultured with HCoV-OC43 spike peptides, taken before COVID-19 vaccination. Documented subset: HCoV-OC43 spike overlapping peptide pool stimulation. The chain combines TRBV7-2 with TRBJ1-1; the match to TRBD1 covers 7 bases. CDR3 residues: CASSIRQGNTEAFF. For the CDR3, the DNA is TGTGCCAGCAGCATCAGACAGGGTAACACTGAAGCTTTCTTT.